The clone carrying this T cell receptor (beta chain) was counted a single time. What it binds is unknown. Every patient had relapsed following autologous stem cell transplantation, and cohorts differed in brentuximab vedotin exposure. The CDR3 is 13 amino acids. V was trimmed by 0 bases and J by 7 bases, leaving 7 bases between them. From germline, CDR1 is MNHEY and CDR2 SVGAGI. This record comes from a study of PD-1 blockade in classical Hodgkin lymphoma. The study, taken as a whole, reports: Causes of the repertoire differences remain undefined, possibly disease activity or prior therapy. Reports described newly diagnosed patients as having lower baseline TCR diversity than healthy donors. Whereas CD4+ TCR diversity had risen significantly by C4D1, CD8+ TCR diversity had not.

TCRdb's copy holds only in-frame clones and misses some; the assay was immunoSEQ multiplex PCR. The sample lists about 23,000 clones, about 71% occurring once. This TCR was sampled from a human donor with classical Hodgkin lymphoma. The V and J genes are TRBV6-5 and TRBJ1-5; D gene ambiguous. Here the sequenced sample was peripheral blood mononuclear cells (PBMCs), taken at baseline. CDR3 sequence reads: CASSYSPRQPQHF. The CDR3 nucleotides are TGTGCCAGCAGTTACTCGCCGAGGCAGCCCCAGCATTTT.